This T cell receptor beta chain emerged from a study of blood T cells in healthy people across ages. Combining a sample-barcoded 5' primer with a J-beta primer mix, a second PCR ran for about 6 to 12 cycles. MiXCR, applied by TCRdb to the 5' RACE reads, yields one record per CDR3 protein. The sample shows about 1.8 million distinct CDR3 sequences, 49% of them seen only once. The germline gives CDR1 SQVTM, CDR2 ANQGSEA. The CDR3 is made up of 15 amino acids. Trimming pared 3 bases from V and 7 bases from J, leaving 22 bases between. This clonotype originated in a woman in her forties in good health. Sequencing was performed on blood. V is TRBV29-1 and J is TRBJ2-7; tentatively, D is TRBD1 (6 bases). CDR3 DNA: TGCAGCGTTGAGAAACAGGGTGGAGAATACAATGAGCAGTACTTC. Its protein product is CSVEKQGGEYNEQYF.